The clone carrying this T cell receptor (beta chain) was seen a few times. The antigen is unknown. As originally analysed: Samples contained a median of around 89,000 TCRs, with a range of roughly 20,000 to 700,000. Each CDR3 protein gets one entry after TCRdb re-called the RACE reads with MiXCR. The V and J calls reflect TCRdb's pipeline rather than the authors' work. The sample has 140,000 or so distinct CDR3 sequences; 12% are singletons. Between the trimmed V and J ends, which lost 6 bases and 0 bases, there was a span of 11 bases. The germline gives CDR1 LNHDA, CDR2 SQIVND (reference sequence). The CDR3 consists of 15 residues. This sample was taken from a study of human T cells and chemical hapten exposure. Whole-study findings and limits: The formation of large CDR3 similarity clusters by expanded TCRs significantly exceeded that of controls.

Time point specified: patch test 2, 6 weeks after DPC sensitization. Treatment given: therapeutic diphenylcyclopropenone sensitization with weekly scalp DPC. The chain uses TRBV19 and TRBJ2-2; D is undetermined. This sequence was found in a woman in her forties or fifties with alopecia areata. Some clones in this sample may be carry-over from other donors' samples. Sequenced here: whole blood, sampled in connection with sensitization to the hapten diphenylcyclopropenone (DPC). The CDR3 bases are TGTGCCAGTAGGTGGACGGACGCGAACACCGGGGAGCTGTTTTTT. This gives the protein CASRWTDANTGELFF.